This TCR beta chain emerged from a study of shared clonotypes between healthy human individuals. This CDR3 has 16 residues. Losses at the gene ends were 5 bases for V and 6 bases for J; bases not matched to a gene: 13. Per germline, CDR1 SGHNT and CDR2 YYREEE (reference sequence). In the source study's methods: With immunoSEQ giving junction-only sequences and no quality scores, filtering differed. Here immunoSEQ multiplex PCR was the method, and the copy in TCRdb shows in-frame clones only, minus some. The DNA gave D and trimming, while V, J and clone size come from that table. The sample records 1,500,000 or so clones, around 97% being singletons.

The sequenced material came from naive CD4+ T cells sorted from blood. This sample's subset: CD45RA+ positively selected. This receptor was obtained from a man aged 25 to 40 in good health. The V gene is TRBV5-4, the J gene TRBJ2-1; 8 nucleotides match TRBD2. CDR3 loop: CASSLVLAVSSNEQFF. The CDR3 nucleotides read TGTGCCAGCAGTTTAGTACTAGCGGTTTCGAGCAATGAGCAGTTCTTC.